This T cell receptor beta chain was documented in a study of shared clonotypes between healthy human individuals. General study results and limits: Clonotype sharing among the donors was expected to vary with sequencing depth.

Template amounts of roughly 280 ng DNA, some 30,000 T cell genomes, were employed in unsorted PBMC replicate PCRs. Measured with immunoSEQ multiplex PCR; TCRdb has only the in-frame clones, and not every one. Here the sample spans roughly 500,000 clones, around 78% being singletons. Caucasian adults residing in Nashville, Tennessee made up all the donors. Concerning this clone: As yet, its antigen is unknown.

Germline assignment: CDR1 SGHNT and CDR2 YYREEE (reference sequence). This CDR3 is built from 16 residues. V was trimmed by 0 bases and J by 1 base, leaving 10 bases between them. This TCR was recovered from a woman in her thirties or forties in good health. Some clones in this sample may be carry-over from other donors' samples. This chain connects TRBV5-4 to TRBJ2-2; D perhaps matches TRBD1 (5 bases). The specimen sequenced was PBMCs. The CDR3 DNA sequence: TGTGCCAGCAGCTTGGTGGCAGGGCGGAACACCGGGGAGCTGTTTTTT. Amino acid sequence: CASSLVAGRNTGELFF.